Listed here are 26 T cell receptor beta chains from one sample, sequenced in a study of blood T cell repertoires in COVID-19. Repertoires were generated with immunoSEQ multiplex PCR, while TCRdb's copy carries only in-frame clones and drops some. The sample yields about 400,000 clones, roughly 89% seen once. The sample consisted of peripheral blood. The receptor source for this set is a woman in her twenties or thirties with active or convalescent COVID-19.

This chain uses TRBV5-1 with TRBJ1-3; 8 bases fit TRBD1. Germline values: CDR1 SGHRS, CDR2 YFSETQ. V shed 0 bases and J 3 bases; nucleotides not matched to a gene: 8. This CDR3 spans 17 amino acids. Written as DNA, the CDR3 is TGCGCCAGCAGCTTGGGAGACAGGGGACTTGATGGAAACACCATATATTTT. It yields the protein CASSLGDRGLDGNTIYF.

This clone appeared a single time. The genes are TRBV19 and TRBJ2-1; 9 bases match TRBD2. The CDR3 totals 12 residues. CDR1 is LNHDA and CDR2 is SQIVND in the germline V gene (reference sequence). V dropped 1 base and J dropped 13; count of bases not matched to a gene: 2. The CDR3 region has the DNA TGTGCCAGTAGTATAGGGGGACTAGCTCAGTTCTTC. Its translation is CASSIGGLAQFF.

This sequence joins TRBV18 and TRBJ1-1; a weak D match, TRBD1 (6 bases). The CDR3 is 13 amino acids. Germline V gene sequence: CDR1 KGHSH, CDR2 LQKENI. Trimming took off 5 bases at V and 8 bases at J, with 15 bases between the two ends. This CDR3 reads CASSAPGGAEAFF. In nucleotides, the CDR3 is TGTGCCAGCTCAGCCCCTGGGGGCGCGGAAGCTTTCTTT.

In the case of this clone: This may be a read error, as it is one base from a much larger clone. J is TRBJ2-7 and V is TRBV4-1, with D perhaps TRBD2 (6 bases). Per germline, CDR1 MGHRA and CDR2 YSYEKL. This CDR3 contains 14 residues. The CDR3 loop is CARSRGYGGNEQYF. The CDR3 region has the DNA TGCGCCCGCAGCCGGGGGTATGGCGGGAACGAGCAGTACTTC.

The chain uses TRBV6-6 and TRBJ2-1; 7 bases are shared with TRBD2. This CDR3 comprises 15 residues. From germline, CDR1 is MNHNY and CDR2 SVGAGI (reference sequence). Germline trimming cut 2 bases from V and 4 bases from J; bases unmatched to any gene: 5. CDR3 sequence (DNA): TGTGCCAGCAGTTACGGGAACGGGGGGTACAATGAGCAGTTCTTC. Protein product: CASSYGNGGYNEQFF.

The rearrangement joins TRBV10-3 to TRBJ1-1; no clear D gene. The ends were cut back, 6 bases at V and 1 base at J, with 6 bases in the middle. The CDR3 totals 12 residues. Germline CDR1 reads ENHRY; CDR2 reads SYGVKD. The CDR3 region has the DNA TGTGCCATCAGGGCCCAGAACACTGAAGCTTTCTTT. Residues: CAIRAQNTEAFF.

CDR3 sequence (DNA): TGCGCCAGCAGCTTGGCGACAGGGCTTAACACTGAAGCTTTCTTT. It is translated as CASSLATGLNTEAFF. The rearrangement joins TRBV5-1 to TRBJ1-1; TRBD1 agrees at 7 bases. Trimming removed 0 bases from V and 2 bases from J; junction bases left unmatched: 4. The CDR3 extends over 15 amino acids. Germline assignment: CDR1 SGHRS and CDR2 YFSETQ.

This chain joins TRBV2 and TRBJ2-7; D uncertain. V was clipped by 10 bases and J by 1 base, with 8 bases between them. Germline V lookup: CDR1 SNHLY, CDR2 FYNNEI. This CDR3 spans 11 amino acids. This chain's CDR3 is CATLTSYEQYF. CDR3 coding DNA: TGTGCCACGCTAACGTCCTACGAGCAGTACTTC.

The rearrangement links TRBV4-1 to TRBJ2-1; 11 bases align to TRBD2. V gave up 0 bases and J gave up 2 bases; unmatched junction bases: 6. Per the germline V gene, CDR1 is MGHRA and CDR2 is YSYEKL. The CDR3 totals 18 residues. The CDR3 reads CASSQEPSGGSTYNEQFF. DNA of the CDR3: TGCGCCAGCAGCCAAGAACCTAGCGGGGGGAGTACCTACAATGAGCAGTTCTTC.

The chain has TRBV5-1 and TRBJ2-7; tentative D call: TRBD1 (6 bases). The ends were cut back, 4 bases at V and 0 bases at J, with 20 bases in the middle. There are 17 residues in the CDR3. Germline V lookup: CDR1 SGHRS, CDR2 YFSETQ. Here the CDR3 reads CASSMLGAGESSYEQYF. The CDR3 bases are TGCGCCAGCAGCATGCTGGGGGCGGGCGAGAGCTCCTACGAGCAGTACTTC.

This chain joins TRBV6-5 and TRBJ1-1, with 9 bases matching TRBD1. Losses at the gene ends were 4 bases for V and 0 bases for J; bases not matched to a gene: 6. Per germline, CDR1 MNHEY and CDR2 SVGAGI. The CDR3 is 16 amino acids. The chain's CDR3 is CASSWDRVGLNTEAFF. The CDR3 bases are TGTGCCAGCAGTTGGGACAGGGTCGGGTTGAACACTGAAGCTTTCTTT.

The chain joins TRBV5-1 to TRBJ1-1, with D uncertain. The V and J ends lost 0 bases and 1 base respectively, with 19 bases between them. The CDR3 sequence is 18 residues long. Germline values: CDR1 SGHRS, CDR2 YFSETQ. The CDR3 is CASSLVVAGLIENTEAFF. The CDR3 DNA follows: TGCGCCAGCAGCTTGGTGGTAGCGGGGTTAATAGAGAACACTGAAGCTTTCTTT. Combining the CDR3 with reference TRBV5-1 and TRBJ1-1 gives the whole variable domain KAGVTQTPRYLIKTRGQQVTLSCSPISGHRSVSWYQQTPGQGLQFLFEYFSETQRNKGNFPGRFSGRQFSNSRSEMNVSTLELGDSALYLCASSLVVAGLIENTEAFFGQGTRLTVV.

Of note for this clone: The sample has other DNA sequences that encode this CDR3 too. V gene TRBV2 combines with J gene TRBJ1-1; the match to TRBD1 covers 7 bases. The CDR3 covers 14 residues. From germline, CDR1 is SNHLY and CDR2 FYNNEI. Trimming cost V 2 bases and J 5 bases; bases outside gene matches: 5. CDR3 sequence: CASSEQGEVTEAFF. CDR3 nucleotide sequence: TGTGCCAGCAGTGAACAGGGGGAGGTAACTGAAGCTTTCTTT.

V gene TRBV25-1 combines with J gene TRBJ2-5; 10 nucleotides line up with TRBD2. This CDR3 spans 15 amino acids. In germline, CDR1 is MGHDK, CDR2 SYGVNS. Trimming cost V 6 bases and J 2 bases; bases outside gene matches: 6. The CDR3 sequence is CASSPTSGPQETQYF. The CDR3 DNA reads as TGTGCCAGCAGCCCGACTAGCGGGCCTCAAGAGACCCAGTACTTC.

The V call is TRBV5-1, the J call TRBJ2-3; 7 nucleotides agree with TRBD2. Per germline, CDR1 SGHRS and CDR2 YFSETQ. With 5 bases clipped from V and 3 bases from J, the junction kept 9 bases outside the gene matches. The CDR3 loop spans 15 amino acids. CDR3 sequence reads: CASRRASGVTDTQYF. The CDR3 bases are TGCGCCAGCAGAAGGGCTAGCGGAGTAACAGATACGCAGTATTTT. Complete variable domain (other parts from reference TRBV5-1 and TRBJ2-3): KAGVTQTPRYLIKTRGQQVTLSCSPISGHRSVSWYQQTPGQGLQFLFEYFSETQRNKGNFPGRFSGRQFSNSRSEMNVSTLELGDSALYLCASRRASGVTDTQYFGPGTRLTVL.

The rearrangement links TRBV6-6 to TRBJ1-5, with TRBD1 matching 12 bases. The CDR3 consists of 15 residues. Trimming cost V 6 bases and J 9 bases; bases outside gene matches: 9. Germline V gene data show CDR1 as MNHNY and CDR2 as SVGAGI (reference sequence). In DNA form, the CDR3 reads TGTGCCAGCAGCCCTAACCGGGACAGGGGGCCGCCCCAGCATTTT. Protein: CASSPNRDRGPPQHF.

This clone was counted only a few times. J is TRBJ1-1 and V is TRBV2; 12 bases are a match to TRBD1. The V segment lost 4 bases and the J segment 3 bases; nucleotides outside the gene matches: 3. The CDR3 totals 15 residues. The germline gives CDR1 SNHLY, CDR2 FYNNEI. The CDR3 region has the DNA TGTGCCAGCAGTGGGGACAGGGGGCGGGACACTGAAGCTTTCTTT. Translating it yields CASSGDRGRDTEAFF.

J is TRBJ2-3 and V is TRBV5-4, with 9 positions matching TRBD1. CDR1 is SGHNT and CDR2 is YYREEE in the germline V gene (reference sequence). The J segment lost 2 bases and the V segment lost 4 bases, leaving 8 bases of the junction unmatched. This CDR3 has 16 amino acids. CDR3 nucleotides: TGTGCCAGCAGCGAATGGGACAGGGATTACACAGATACGCAGTATTTT. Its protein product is CASSEWDRDYTDTQYF.

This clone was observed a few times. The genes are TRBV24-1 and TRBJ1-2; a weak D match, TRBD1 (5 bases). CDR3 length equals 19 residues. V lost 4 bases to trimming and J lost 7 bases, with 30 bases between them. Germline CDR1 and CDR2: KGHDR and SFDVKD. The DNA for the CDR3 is TGTGCCACCAGTGACAGAGATCGACGGAGCCGGGGGTGCGGGTTTGGCTACACCTTC. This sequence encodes CATSDRDRRSRGCGFGYTF.

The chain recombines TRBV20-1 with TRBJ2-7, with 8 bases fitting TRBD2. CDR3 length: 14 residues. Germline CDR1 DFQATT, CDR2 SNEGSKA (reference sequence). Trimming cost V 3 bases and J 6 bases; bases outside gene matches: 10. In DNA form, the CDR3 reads TGCAGTGCTAGTTTCCCCGGGACTAGTTCCGAGCAGTACTTC. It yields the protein CSASFPGTSSEQYF.

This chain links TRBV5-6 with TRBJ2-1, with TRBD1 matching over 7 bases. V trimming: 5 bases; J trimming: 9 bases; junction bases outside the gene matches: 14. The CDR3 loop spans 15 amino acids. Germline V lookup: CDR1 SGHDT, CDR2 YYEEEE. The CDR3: CASSVTGVERGEQFF. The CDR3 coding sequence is TGTGCCAGCAGTGTAACAGGGGTTGAGAGGGGTGAGCAGTTCTTC.

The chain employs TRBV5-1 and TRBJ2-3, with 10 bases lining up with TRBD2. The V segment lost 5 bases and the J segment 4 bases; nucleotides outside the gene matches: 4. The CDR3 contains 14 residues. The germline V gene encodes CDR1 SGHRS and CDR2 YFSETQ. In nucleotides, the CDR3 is TGCGCCAGCAGTAGCGGGGGGCAGGCAGATACGCAGTATTTT. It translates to CASSSGGQADTQYF.

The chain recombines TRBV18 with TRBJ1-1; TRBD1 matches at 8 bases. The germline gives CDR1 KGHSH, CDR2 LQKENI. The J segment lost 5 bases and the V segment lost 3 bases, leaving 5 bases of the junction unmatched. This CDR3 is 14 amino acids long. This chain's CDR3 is CASSPNRGGTEAFF. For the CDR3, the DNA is TGTGCCAGCTCACCCAACAGGGGGGGTACTGAAGCTTTCTTT.

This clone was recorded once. The CDR3 spells CASSLTLATNEKLFF. The CDR3 DNA is TGTGCCAGCAGTTTAACTCTTGCAACTAATGAAAAACTGTTTTTT. The V call is TRBV27, the J call TRBJ1-4; D unclear. The CDR3 length is 15 residues. The V end was cut by 2 bases, the J end by 0 bases, with 7 bases between. CDR1 MNHEY and CDR2 SMNVEV come from the germline V gene (reference sequence).

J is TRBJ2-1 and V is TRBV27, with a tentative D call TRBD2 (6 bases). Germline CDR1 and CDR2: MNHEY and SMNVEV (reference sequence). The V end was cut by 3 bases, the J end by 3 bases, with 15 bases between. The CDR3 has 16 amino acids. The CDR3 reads CASSFRDFTDYNEQFF. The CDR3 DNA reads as TGTGCCAGCAGTTTCCGGGACTTTACAGACTACAATGAGCAGTTCTTC.

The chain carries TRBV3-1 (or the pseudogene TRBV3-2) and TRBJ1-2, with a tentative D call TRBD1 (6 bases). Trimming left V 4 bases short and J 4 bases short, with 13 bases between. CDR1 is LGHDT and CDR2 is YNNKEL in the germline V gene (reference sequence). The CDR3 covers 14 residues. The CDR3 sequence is CASSPEQGVYGYTF. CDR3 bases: TGTGCCAGCAGCCCAGAACAGGGCGTCTATGGCTACACCTTC.